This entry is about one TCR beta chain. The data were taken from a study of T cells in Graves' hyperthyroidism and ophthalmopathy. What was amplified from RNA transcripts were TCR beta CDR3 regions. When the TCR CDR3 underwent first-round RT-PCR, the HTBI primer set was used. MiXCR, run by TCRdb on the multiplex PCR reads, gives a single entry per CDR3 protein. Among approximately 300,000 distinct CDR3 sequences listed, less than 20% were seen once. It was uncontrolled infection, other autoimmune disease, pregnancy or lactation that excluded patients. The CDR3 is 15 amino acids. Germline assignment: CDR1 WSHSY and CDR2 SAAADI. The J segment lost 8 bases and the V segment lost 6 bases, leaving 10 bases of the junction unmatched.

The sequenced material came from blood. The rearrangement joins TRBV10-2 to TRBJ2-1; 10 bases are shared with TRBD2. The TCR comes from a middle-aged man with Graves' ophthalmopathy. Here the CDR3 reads CASSQLAGGLDEQFF. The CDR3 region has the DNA TGCGCCAGCAGCCAATTAGCGGGAGGCCTGGATGAGCAGTTCTTC.